Listed here are 3 T cell receptor beta chains from one sample, sequenced in a study of OX40 agonist ivuxolimab in advanced cancers. Library prep was done by the immunoSEQ multiplex PCR assay. TCRdb provides this immuneACCESS table in a form limited to in-frame rearrangements. Some clones are lacking; in checked studies, under half of them reflect an unresolved V gene, and why the rest are absent is not known. Within this sample are over 75,000 clones, with roughly 93% of them counted one time only. The ten largest clonotypes hold about 0.3% of the sample. Here the sequenced sample was CD4+ or CD8+ T cells sorted from blood, taken in a trial of the OX40 agonist ivuxolimab. All receptors derive from an adult with an advanced solid tumor such as melanoma, head and neck, liver or kidney cancer.

V gene TRBV19 combines with J gene TRBJ2-7; 8 nucleotides agree with TRBD1. V shed 3 bases, J shed 2 bases, and the junction held 6 bases outside the gene matches. CDR1 and CDR2 (germline): LNHDA, SQIVND (reference sequence). The CDR3 has 15 residues. DNA for the CDR3: TGTGCCAGTAGTATTAGGACAGGGAGGACCTACGAGCAGTACTTC. Translated: CASSIRTGRTYEQYF.

The chain has TRBV5-1 and TRBJ2-3; D gene uncertain. The CDR3 length is 12 residues. Trimming pared 3 bases from V and 8 bases from J, leaving 10 bases between. Germline-derived CDR1 and CDR2 are SGHRS and YFSETQ. The CDR3 sequence: CASSSNHATQYF. The CDR3 region has the DNA TGCGCCAGCAGCTCTAATCACGCTACGCAGTATTTT.

In its sample, this clone was seen once. J is TRBJ1-1 and V is TRBV15; D not resolved. CDR1 and CDR2 from the germline V gene are LNHNV and YYDKDF (reference sequence). The V end was cut by 1 base, the J end by 0 bases, with 9 bases between. The CDR3 consists of 15 residues. CDR3 amino acids: CATSRVFQLNTEAFF. The CDR3 DNA follows: TGTGCCACCAGCAGAGTCTTCCAGCTGAACACTGAAGCTTTCTTT.